The next 18 T cell receptor beta chains were all read from a single sample in a study of blood T cell repertoires in COVID-19. Libraries were prepared by immunoSEQ multiplex PCR; TCRdb keeps only in-frame clonotypes and omits some of them. Of fewer than 450,000 clones in the sample, 88% were seen once. The sample consisted of peripheral blood. These receptors all come from a woman aged 70 to 79 with COVID-19, enrolled during active disease.

This chain links TRBV4-1 with TRBJ1-5, with D tentatively TRBD1 (6 bases). With 1 base removed from V and 4 bases from J, the gap between germline ends came to 17 bases. The CDR3 consists of 17 residues. CDR1 is MGHRA, CDR2 YSYEKL, per germline. CDR3 amino acids: CASSQGTVFFGNQPQHF. For the CDR3, the DNA is TGCGCCAGCAGCCAAGGGACAGTGTTCTTCGGGAATCAGCCCCAGCATTTT.

This clone was counted once. The sample carries other DNA sequences with the same CDR3. The chain is built from TRBV11-2 and TRBJ1-4; 9 bases match TRBD1. The CDR3 has 15 amino acids. V lost 5 bases to trimming and J lost 5 bases; unmatched junction nucleotides: 6. The germline V gene has CDR1 SGHAT and CDR2 FQNNGV. CDR3 loop: CASSLRDRVNEKLFF. The CDR3 bases are TGTGCCAGCAGCCTCCGGGACAGGGTGAATGAAAAACTGTTTTTT.

The chain combines TRBV30 with TRBJ1-1; D remains unclear. Germline lookup yields CDR1 GTSNPN and CDR2 SVGIG (reference sequence). V was cut by 3 bases and J by 3 bases, with 5 bases left in between. CDR3 length: 11 residues. The DNA for the CDR3 is TGTGCCTGGAGCGAGCACACTGAAGCTTTCTTT. Translated, it gives CAWSEHTEAFF. The entire variable domain, with the rest obtained from reference TRBV30 and TRBJ1-1, is as follows: SQTIHQWPATLVQPVGSPLSLECTVEGTSNPNLYWYRQAAGRGLQLLFYSVGIGQISSEVPQNLSASRPQDRQFILSSKKLLLSDSGFYLCAWSEHTEAFFGQGTRLTVV.

The chain links TRBV27 to TRBJ2-1, with D tentatively TRBD1 (6 bases). The V gene's germline CDR1 is MNHEY and CDR2 SMNVEV (reference sequence). The CDR3 loop spans 15 amino acids. V gave up 3 bases and J gave up 3 bases, with 12 bases separating them. This chain's CDR3 is CASSFKDRNYNEQFF. The CDR3 DNA follows: TGTGCCAGCAGTTTTAAAGACAGGAACTACAATGAGCAGTTCTTC.

This clone has a handful of counts. The rearrangement uses TRBV6-5 and TRBJ1-2, with TRBD1 matching over 7 bases. This CDR3 has 15 residues. Germline values: CDR1 MNHEY, CDR2 SVGAGI. V lost 6 bases and J lost 2; bases outside the gene matches: 9. The CDR3 loop reads CASRPRQGSNYGYTF. The DNA of the CDR3 is TGTGCCAGCAGACCCCGACAGGGTTCAAACTATGGCTACACCTTC.

The chain uses TRBV9 and TRBJ2-2; no reliable D call. V was trimmed by 0 bases and J by 6 bases, leaving 9 bases between them. Per germline, CDR1 SGDLS and CDR2 YYNGEE. This CDR3 is 14 amino acids long. The CDR3 DNA sequence: TGTGCCAGCAGCGTAGTACAGTCTGCCGGGGAGCTGTTTTTT. This gives the protein CASSVVQSAGELFF.

The rearrangement links TRBV10-3 to TRBJ1-6; TRBD1 matches 8 bases. The CDR3 is 16 amino acids. Germline V gene lookup returns CDR1 ENHRY and CDR2 SYGVKD. The ends lost 3 bases at V and 8 bases at J; junction bases unmatched: 9. CDR3 loop: CAISDHGQGVDSPLHF. CDR3 sequence (DNA): TGTGCCATCAGTGATCACGGACAGGGAGTGGATTCACCCCTCCACTTT.

The gene calls are TRBV18 and TRBJ1-4, with 7 bases matching TRBD1. In germline, CDR1 is KGHSH, CDR2 LQKENI. The CDR3 is made up of 17 amino acids. J gave up 7 bases and V 2 bases, and 13 bases lay outside the gene matches. The CDR3 sequence: CASSPSTQGGEGEKLFF. The CDR3 DNA sequence: TGTGCCAGCTCACCATCTACCCAGGGGGGCGAGGGTGAAAAACTGTTTTTT.

The chain links TRBV28 to TRBJ1-1, with D possibly TRBD1 on 6 matching bases. CDR3 length equals 14 residues. Germline CDR1 and CDR2: MDHEN and SYDVKM. V lost 8 bases to trimming and J lost 1 base, with 14 bases between them. The CDR3: CASGRHRENTEAFF. DNA of the CDR3: TGTGCCAGCGGACGCCACAGGGAGAACACTGAAGCTTTCTTT. Supplemented by reference TRBV28 and TRBJ1-1, the full variable domain reads DVKVTQSSRYLVKRTGEKVFLECVQDMDHENMFWYRQDPGLGLRLIYFSYDVKMKEKGDIPEGYSVSREKKERFSLILESASTNQTSMYLCASGRHRENTEAFFGQGTRLTVV.

The chain couples TRBV28 to TRBJ1-6, with TRBD1 matching over 7 bases. The V gene end was trimmed by 5 bases and the J gene end by 9 bases; junction bases not matched to a gene: 7. This CDR3 contains 14 residues. Germline CDR1 is MDHEN and CDR2 is SYDVKM. DNA of the CDR3: TGTGCCAGCAGTGCTGGACAGGAGAGTTCACCCCTCCACTTT. This translates into CASSAGQESSPLHF.

CDR3 nucleotides: TGTGCCAGCAGCTTAATGGGACAGGGGGCCTCCTACGAGCAGTACTTC. Translation gives CASSLMGQGASYEQYF. The chain combines TRBV13 with TRBJ2-7, with 12 bases aligning to TRBD1. Germline CDR1 is PRHDT and CDR2 is FYEKMQ (reference sequence). The junction had 2 bases not matched to a gene; V was cut back by 2 bases and J by 0 bases. The CDR3 length is 16 residues.

The rearrangement links TRBV12-3 or TRBV12-4 to TRBJ1-1; D is ambiguous. The CDR3 runs to 11 residues. The V end was cut by 5 bases, the J end by 5 bases, with 6 bases between. This CDR3 is CASSHRTEAFF. Written as DNA, the CDR3 is TGTGCCAGCAGTCACCGGACTGAAGCTTTCTTT.

The sample holds one count of this clone. The gene calls are TRBV3-1 (or the pseudogene TRBV3-2) and TRBJ1-5; D is possibly TRBD1 (5 bases). The CDR3 covers 15 residues. Germline lookup yields CDR1 LGHDT and CDR2 YNNKEL (reference sequence). V lost 1 base to trimming and J lost 4 bases, with 11 bases between them. CDR3 in DNA: TGTGCCAGCAGCCAAGGGTCGGGGGGTAATCAGCCCCAGCATTTT. It specifies CASSQGSGGNQPQHF.

This clone has just a few counts. The genes are TRBV30 and TRBJ1-3, with TRBD1 as a possible D gene (5 bases). CDR3 size: 15 residues. V was pared by 0 bases and J by 2 bases, with 11 bases between. Germline loops: CDR1 GTSNPN, CDR2 SVGIG (reference sequence). The CDR3 is CAWSVSWGAGNTIYF. The CDR3 nucleotides read TGTGCCTGGAGTGTAAGCTGGGGGGCTGGAAACACCATATATTTT.

This clone was counted once. The V and J genes are TRBV19 and TRBJ2-1; D possibly corresponds to TRBD2 (6 bases). The CDR3 runs 14 residues. V was trimmed by 9 bases and J by 0 bases, leaving 12 bases between them. Looked up from germline, CDR1 is LNHDA and CDR2 is SQIVND (reference sequence). CDR3 amino acids: CASRDGSSYNEQFF. In DNA form, the CDR3 reads TGTGCCAGCCGGGACGGGAGCTCCTACAATGAGCAGTTCTTC.

This clone occurred many times. The genes are TRBV18 and TRBJ1-2, with D possibly matching TRBD1 (6 bases). Trimming stripped 5 bases from V and 4 bases from J, with 17 bases between. The germline CDR1 and CDR2 sequences are KGHSH and LQKENI. The CDR3 extends over 15 amino acids. The CDR3 reads CASSSFRDNFYGYTF. CDR3 sequence (DNA): TGTGCCAGCTCATCGTTCCGGGACAACTTCTATGGCTACACCTTC.

This chain connects TRBV18 to TRBJ1-5; D is possibly TRBD1 (5 bases). Trimming took 0 bases from V and 4 from J, leaving 7 bases between them. Germline lookup yields CDR1 KGHSH and CDR2 LQKENI. The CDR3 runs 14 residues. CDR3 sequence reads: CASSPPPGNQPQHF. In nucleotides, the CDR3 is TGTGCCAGCTCACCACCCCCAGGGAATCAGCCCCAGCATTTT.

This clone was counted a single time. This chain uses TRBV7-2 with TRBJ2-1; 7 bases align to TRBD1. The CDR3 runs to 15 residues. CDR1 is SGHTA, CDR2 FQGNSA, per germline. V shed 5 bases and J 4 bases; nucleotides not matched to a gene: 8. For the CDR3, the DNA is TGTGCCAGCAGCCTAGGGGGACAGTATTACAATGAGCAGTTCTTC. It translates to CASSLGGQYYNEQFF.